This passage covers 11 T cell receptor beta chains from one sample sequenced in a study of blood T cell repertoires in COVID-19. Produced via immunoSEQ multiplex PCR; TCRdb's table is partial and in-frame only. The sample lists around 70,000 clones; about nine tenths were seen once. Sequenced material: peripheral blood. Receptors were obtained from a man aged 30 to 39 with acute or convalescent COVID-19.

The rearrangement joins TRBV10-3 to TRBJ1-4; D is uncertain. Per the germline V gene, CDR1 is ENHRY and CDR2 is SYGVKD. Trimming took 4 bases from V and 0 from J, leaving 6 bases between them. The CDR3 is 14 amino acids. The CDR3, as DNA: TGTGCCATCAGTGCTACTGCAACTAATGAAAAACTGTTTTTT. Translated, it gives CAISATATNEKLFF.

The V and J genes are TRBV5-1 and TRBJ1-1; TRBD1 matches at 7 bases. V shed 2 bases and J 6 bases; nucleotides not matched to a gene: 7. Germline V gene lookup returns CDR1 SGHRS and CDR2 YFSETQ. The CDR3 is 14 amino acids. CDR3 amino acids: CASSFITGAAEAFF. CDR3 in DNA: TGCGCCAGCAGCTTCATCACAGGGGCGGCTGAAGCTTTCTTT.

The J gene is TRBJ2-5, the V gene TRBV28, with 8 bases identical to TRBD2. The CDR3 consists of 15 residues. Germline V lookup: CDR1 MDHEN, CDR2 SYDVKM. With V trimmed by 7 bases and J by 5 bases, 12 bases remained unmatched. CDR3 loop: CASIRGGRVRETQYF. CDR3 nucleotide sequence: TGTGCCAGCATCCGGGGGGGGAGGGTGCGCGAGACCCAGTACTTC.

The J gene is TRBJ2-7, the V gene TRBV24-1; D is perhaps TRBD1 (6 bases). Between the trimmed V and J ends, which lost 4 bases and 2 bases, there was a span of 14 bases. The CDR3 length is 15 residues. Germline V CDR1 and CDR2: KGHDR, SFDVKD. For the CDR3, the DNA is TGTGCCACCAGTGACCCCGCAGGGGCCACCTACGAGCAGTACTTC. It specifies CATSDPAGATYEQYF.

The chain recombines TRBV6-5 with TRBJ1-4; possible D gene TRBD1, 5 bases. The CDR3 contains 13 residues. CDR1 and CDR2 from the germline V gene are MNHEY and SVGAGI. The V end lost 11 bases, the J end lost 1 base, and 11 bases lay between the germline ends. This chain's CDR3 is CASQDITNEKLFF. CDR3 bases: TGTGCCTCCCAGGACATAACTAATGAAAAACTGTTTTTT.

CDR3 DNA sequence: TGTGCCAGCAGTTTCCTTAGCGGGAGGGCCTTTGACAATGAGCAGTTCTTC. Translated, it gives CASSFLSGRAFDNEQFF. The chain uses TRBV27 and TRBJ2-1; 11 nucleotides align to TRBD2. The CDR3 is made up of 17 amino acids. Germline lookup yields CDR1 MNHEY and CDR2 SMNVEV (reference sequence). J was trimmed by 5 bases and V by 3 bases; bases with no gene match: 9.

On this clone itself: The limits of the CDR3 on the DNA are not certain, so only TCRdb's listed CDR3 is given. The V call is TRBV28, the J call TRBJ2-1; the D segment call TRBD1 is taken from the table without a DNA check. Germline V gene lookup returns CDR1 MDHEN and CDR2 SYDVKM. Inclusive of both ends, the CDR3 amounts to 16 amino acids. Here the CDR3 reads CASSTSTASSYNEQFF.

V usage is TRBV3-1 (or the pseudogene TRBV3-2) and J usage is TRBJ1-1; D is possibly TRBD1 (6 bases). The CDR3 is made up of 13 amino acids. The V gene lost 5 bases and the J gene lost 7 bases, with 14 bases spanning the gap. Germline CDR1 LGHDT, CDR2 YNNKEL (reference sequence). The CDR3 nucleotides read TGTGCCAGCAGCACTCAGGGGATCGGTGAAGCTTTCTTT. It translates to CASSTQGIGEAFF.

This clone appeared a single time. V gene TRBV6-2 or TRBV6-3 combines with J gene TRBJ2-3; the D is unclear. The CDR3 contains 14 residues. Trimming cost V 3 bases and J 4 bases, with 11 bases left between them. Per the germline V gene, CDR1 is MNHEY and CDR2 is SVGEGT. CDR3 coding DNA: TGTGCCAGCAGTTATTCTTTCACACCAGATACGCAGTATTTT. Translating it yields CASSYSFTPDTQYF.

The chain is built from TRBV5-1 and TRBJ1-4; TRBD1 is a possible D gene (6 bases). In germline, CDR1 is SGHRS, CDR2 YFSETQ. The CDR3 runs 14 residues. With 5 bases removed from V and 0 bases from J, the gap between germline ends came to 8 bases. CDR3 in DNA: TGCGCCAGCAGACAGGGCACAACTAATGAAAAACTGTTTTTT. Encoded protein: CASRQGTTNEKLFF.

The chain carries TRBV18 and TRBJ1-4; D is perhaps TRBD1 (6 bases). Germline V gives CDR1 KGHSH, CDR2 LQKENI. This CDR3 contains 16 residues. Trimming took off 1 base at V and 4 bases at J, with 13 bases between the two ends. The CDR3 DNA sequence: TGTGCCAGCTCACCACTTTTCGGGACAAATAATGAAAAACTGTTTTTT. Amino acids: CASSPLFGTNNEKLFF.